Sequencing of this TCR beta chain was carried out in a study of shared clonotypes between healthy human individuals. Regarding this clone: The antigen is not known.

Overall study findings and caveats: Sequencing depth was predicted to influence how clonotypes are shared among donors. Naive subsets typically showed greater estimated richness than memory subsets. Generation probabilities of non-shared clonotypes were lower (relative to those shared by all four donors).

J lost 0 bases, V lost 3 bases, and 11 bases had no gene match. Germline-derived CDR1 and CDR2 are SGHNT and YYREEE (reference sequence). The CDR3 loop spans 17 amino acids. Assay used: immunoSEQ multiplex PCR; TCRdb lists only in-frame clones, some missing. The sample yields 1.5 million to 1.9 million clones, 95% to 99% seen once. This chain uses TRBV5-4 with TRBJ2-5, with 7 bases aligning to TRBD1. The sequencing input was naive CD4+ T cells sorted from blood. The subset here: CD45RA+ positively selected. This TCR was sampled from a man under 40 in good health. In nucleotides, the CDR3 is TGTGCCAGCAGCTGGGACAGAGAAAGAGTAAACCAAGAGACCCAGTACTTC. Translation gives CASSWDRERVNQETQYF.